These 27 T cell receptor beta chains share one sample of origin, sequenced in a study of CD4 T cells in relation to SARS-CoV-2 and coronaviruses. Antigens of these TCRs are unknown. The unexposed donors gave CD4+ T cells in about 2010-2018, prior to COVID-19. The cells were cultured for approximately ten days before CD4+ T cells were isolated. The method was immunoSEQ multiplex PCR; TCRdb's version includes in-frame clones alone and lacks a portion of them. The sample has 26,000 or so clones; around 76% are singletons. Sequencing used CD4+ T cells from PBMCs, cultured in vitro. The receptors derive from a human donor in good health.

This clone was recorded a few times. The rearrangement joins TRBV7-2 to TRBJ2-3; 10 positions match TRBD2. J gave up 4 bases and V 4 bases, and 8 bases lay outside the gene matches. This CDR3 comprises 16 residues. CDR1 is SGHTA and CDR2 is FQGNSA in the germline V gene. This CDR3 reads CASSSTLAGSADTQYF. The CDR3 DNA is TGTGCCAGCAGCTCGACACTAGCGGGGAGCGCAGATACGCAGTATTTT.

The genes are TRBV10-3 and TRBJ1-2; a possible D gene is TRBD1 (5 bases). The V end lost 2 bases, the J end lost 4 bases, and 14 bases lay between the germline ends. CDR3 length: 15 amino acids. The germline gives CDR1 ENHRY, CDR2 SYGVKD. For the CDR3, the DNA is TGTGCCATCAGTGAGATGGAGGGGATTGGCTATGGCTACACCTTC. Its protein is CAISEMEGIGYGYTF.

CDR3 amino acids: CASSVYRGESGTGELFF. The CDR3 nucleotides read TGTGCCAGCAGTGTTTACAGGGGGGAGTCGGGGACCGGGGAGCTGTTTTTT. This chain joins TRBV2 and TRBJ2-2; 8 bases map to TRBD1. Germline V gene sequence: CDR1 SNHLY, CDR2 FYNNEI. With V trimmed by 4 bases and J by 5 bases, 12 bases remained unmatched. The CDR3 covers 17 residues.

The chain carries TRBV12-5 and TRBJ1-5; no clear D gene. From germline, CDR1 is LGHNT and CDR2 FRNRAP. The CDR3 sequence is 12 residues long. Trimming took 6 bases from V and 3 from J, leaving 6 bases between them. The CDR3 loop reads CASGTPNQPQHF. In DNA form, the CDR3 reads TGTGCTAGTGGGACTCCCAATCAGCCCCAGCATTTT.

This clone was seen a handful of times. The DNA for the CDR3 is TGTGCCCACACTGGGGCCAGTGACTACGAGCAGTACTTC. Protein product: CAHTGASDYEQYF. V and J are TRBV30 and TRBJ2-7, with D possibly matching TRBD1 (5 bases). This CDR3 spans 13 amino acids. From germline, CDR1 is GTSNPN and CDR2 SVGIG (reference sequence). Deletions cut 8 bases from V and 3 bases from J, with 17 bases between. The full variable domain, in which reference TRBV30 and TRBJ2-7 provide the parts outside the CDR3, is SQTIHQWPATLVQPVGSPLSLECTVEGTSNPNLYWYRQAAGRGLQLLFYSVGIGQISSEVPQNLSASRPQDRQFILSSKKLLLSDSGFYLCAHTGASDYEQYFGPGTRLTVT.

Here the CDR3 DNA reads TGTGCCAGCAGTGGCTCTCGGGACAGGCTGTTTTTT. This translates into CASSGSRDRLFF. The J gene is TRBJ1-4, the V gene TRBV2; 8 nucleotides align to TRBD1. The germline V gene encodes CDR1 SNHLY and CDR2 FYNNEI. With 4 bases clipped from V and 14 bases from J, the junction kept 6 bases outside the gene matches. This CDR3 spans 12 amino acids.

The chain is built from TRBV12-5 and TRBJ1-5, with D possibly being TRBD1 (6 bases). V was pared by 1 base and J by 9 bases, with 13 bases between. Germline lookup yields CDR1 LGHNT and CDR2 FRNRAP. The CDR3 is made up of 14 amino acids. CDR3 nucleotides: TGTGCTAGTGGTTTGGGAGCACAGGGTCCGCCCCAGCATTTT. Encoded protein: CASGLGAQGPPQHF.

The V and J genes are TRBV4-1 and TRBJ2-4; D uncertain. V was pared by 2 bases and J by 0 bases, with 8 bases between. Germline values: CDR1 MGHRA, CDR2 YSYEKL. This CDR3 region has 15 residues. The CDR3 bases are TGCGCCAGCAGCCAACCCTTCGTAGCCAAAAACATTCAGTACTTC. It encodes CASSQPFVAKNIQYF.

In nucleotides, the CDR3 is TGCGCCAGCAGCCAAGGTGGCGGGGTCGAAGAGACCCAGTACTTC. This codes for CASSQGGGVEETQYF. The chain carries TRBV4-3 and TRBJ2-5; TRBD2 is a possible D gene (6 bases). The V gene's germline CDR1 is LGHNA and CDR2 YSLEER. V shed 1 base and J shed 3 bases, with 12 bases lying between them. The CDR3 has 15 residues.

V usage is TRBV6-5 and J usage is TRBJ1-1; D uncertain. Trimming removed 8 bases at V and 2 bases at J, with 9 bases between. CDR1 is MNHEY, CDR2 SVGAGI, per germline. This CDR3 comprises 12 residues. In DNA form, the CDR3 reads TGTGCCAGCGGGCGGGCTAACACTGAAGCTTTCTTT. This encodes CASGRANTEAFF.

The rearrangement joins TRBV5-5 to TRBJ1-3; possibly TRBD1 for D (5 bases). Trimming pared 7 bases from V and 6 bases from J, leaving 14 bases between. Germline assignment: CDR1 SGHKS and CDR2 YYEKEE (reference sequence). There are 13 residues in the CDR3. The CDR3 DNA reads as TGTGCCAGCCAATTTGCCGGGGCAAACACCATATATTTT. This translates into CASQFAGANTIYF.

The sample holds a few counts of this clone. The chain couples TRBV11-2 to TRBJ1-3; D unresolved. With 1 base removed from V and 4 bases from J, the gap between germline ends came to 14 bases. The germline V gene encodes CDR1 SGHAT and CDR2 FQNNGV. The CDR3 spans 16 residues. CDR3 amino acids: CASSLVRGGRGNTIYF. In DNA, the CDR3 is TGTGCCAGCAGCTTAGTACGGGGTGGTAGAGGAAACACCATATATTTT.

For this clone: At one end, the junction sequence differs from germline, possibly due to a read error. The rearrangement uses TRBV6-1 and TRBJ2-3; 8 bases line up with TRBD2. Germline V gene sequence: CDR1 MNHNS, CDR2 SASEGT. The CDR3 loop spans 15 amino acids. The CDR3 sequence: CASNEAGVSTDTQYF. CDR3 coding DNA: TGTGCCAGCAATGAAGCGGGGGTAAGCACAGATACGCAGTATTTT.

This clone has only one observation. This chain connects TRBV18 to TRBJ2-7, with 7 positions matching TRBD1. There are 13 residues in the CDR3. Trimming cost V 5 bases and J 7 bases; bases outside gene matches: 8. In germline, CDR1 is KGHSH, CDR2 LQKENI. CDR3 bases: TGTGCCAGCTCAGCTACAGGGGCGGCTGAGCAGTACTTC. Translation gives CASSATGAAEQYF.

This sequence joins TRBV11-1 and TRBJ2-1, with 7 bases matching TRBD2. Unmatched junction bases numbered 1, after V lost 3 bases and J lost 8 bases. This CDR3 has 12 amino acids. CDR1 SGHAT and CDR2 FQDESV come from the germline V gene (reference sequence). The CDR3 nucleotides are TGTGCCAGCAGCTTGGGAGGGGATGAGCAGTTCTTC. Translated, it gives CASSLGGDEQFF.

The V gene is TRBV5-5, the J gene TRBJ1-5; D uncertain. The germline V and J ends were trimmed by 0 bases and 1 base, with 8 bases remaining between them. The CDR3 contains 15 residues. The V gene's germline CDR1 is SGHKS and CDR2 YYEKEE (reference sequence). The CDR3 reads CASSLGGGSNQPQHF. The CDR3 DNA is TGTGCCAGCAGCTTGGGGGGAGGAAGCAATCAGCCCCAGCATTTT.

This clone was recorded a few times. The V gene is TRBV2, the J gene TRBJ2-5, with D perhaps TRBD1 (6 bases). The CDR3 is 12 residues long. Trimming removed 5 bases at V and 4 bases at J, with 8 bases between. Germline assignment: CDR1 SNHLY and CDR2 FYNNEI. CDR3 protein: CASSTGLETQYF. The CDR3 DNA is TGTGCCAGCAGTACAGGGTTAGAGACCCAGTACTTC.

V is TRBV6-6 and J is TRBJ2-6, with D hard to call. CDR1 is MNHNY and CDR2 is SVGAGI in the germline V gene (reference sequence). This CDR3 comprises 14 residues. Trimming removed 6 bases at V and 2 bases at J, with 8 bases between. The CDR3 region is CASSDRAGANVLTF. In DNA, the CDR3 is TGTGCCAGCAGCGACCGGGCTGGGGCCAACGTCCTGACTTTC.

This clone has a single count. The gene calls are TRBV7-5 and TRBJ1-3; the table's D call TRBD1 went unverified against the DNA. TRBV7-5 represents a pseudogene. This CDR3 is built from 17 residues. The CDR3 nucleotides read TGTGCCAGAAGCGACCGCCGGGACAGGGGGACTGGAAACACCATATATTTT. The encoded protein is CARSDRRDRGTGNTIYF.

The CDR3 region has the DNA TGCGCCAGCAGCTTGCTGACAGAGAACACTGAAGCTTTCTTT. Translating it yields CASSLLTENTEAFF. The chain employs TRBV5-1 and TRBJ1-1, with a tentative D call TRBD1 (5 bases). Germline V gives CDR1 SGHRS, CDR2 YFSETQ. V shed 1 base and J shed 1 base, with 8 bases lying between them. CDR3 length equals 14 residues. Full variable domain (outside the CDR3, taken from reference TRBV5-1 and TRBJ1-1): KAGVTQTPRYLIKTRGQQVTLSCSPISGHRSVSWYQQTPGQGLQFLFEYFSETQRNKGNFPGRFSGRQFSNSRSEMNVSTLELGDSALYLCASSLLTENTEAFFGQGTRLTVV.

The chain has TRBV11-2 and TRBJ2-7; TRBD2 matches at 11 bases. V lost 4 bases, J lost 7 bases, and 9 bases stayed unmatched. Germline V CDR1 and CDR2: SGHAT, FQNNGV. CDR3 length: 15 amino acids. This chain's CDR3 is CASSSHSGGAGEQYF. CDR3 coding DNA: TGTGCCAGCAGCTCCCATAGCGGGGGGGCCGGTGAGCAGTACTTC.

This clone was seen a few times. The V call is TRBV19, the J call TRBJ1-2; D not resolved. V was pared by 3 bases and J by 4 bases, with 9 bases between. This CDR3 is built from 13 residues. Germline CDR1 and CDR2: LNHDA and SQIVND (reference sequence). The DNA of the CDR3 is TGTGCCAGTAGTATTGTCGGTTTCTATGGCTACACCTTC. This translates into CASSIVGFYGYTF.

As concerns this clone: One end of the junction is discordant with germline, which a read error may explain. The CDR3 sequence is CASRQDEGIYGYTF. The CDR3 DNA reads as TGCGCCAGCAGACAAGATGAGGGAATCTATGGCTACACCTTC. This chain links TRBV4-3 with TRBJ1-2; D unresolved. CDR3 length: 14 residues. The germline gives CDR1 LGHNA, CDR2 YSLEER.

This clone was seen a few times. This chain connects TRBV21-1 to TRBJ1-3. TRBV21-1 is classified as a pseudogene. The CDR3 has 16 residues. In nucleotides, the CDR3 is TGTGCCAGCAGCTGGACGGATATCTACTCTGGAAACACCATATATTTT. This encodes CASSWTDIYSGNTIYF.

The chain is built from TRBV7-9 and TRBJ2-2, with D tentatively TRBD1 (6 bases). The CDR3 sequence is 15 residues long. V was clipped by 10 bases and J by 4 bases, with 19 bases between them. Germline CDR1 reads SEHNR; CDR2 reads FQNEAQ (reference sequence). The CDR3 nucleotides read TGTGCCAAAACACCAGCGCAGGGGCTCACCGGGGAGCTGTTTTTT. Its translation is CAKTPAQGLTGELFF.

This clone was seen a handful of times. The chain is built from TRBV7-9 and TRBJ2-7, with 8 nucleotides matching TRBD1. The ends lost 0 bases at V and 2 bases at J; junction bases unmatched: 6. Germline values: CDR1 SEHNR, CDR2 FQNEAQ (reference sequence). The length of the CDR3 is 16 residues. This CDR3 is CASSLAPDRDPYEQYF. DNA of the CDR3: TGTGCCAGCAGCTTAGCCCCGGACAGGGACCCCTACGAGCAGTACTTC. Filled out from reference TRBV7-9 and TRBJ2-7, the complete variable domain reads DTGVSQNPRHKITKRGQNVTFRCDPISEHNRLYWYRQTLGQGPEFLTYFQNEAQLEKSRLLSDRFSAERPKGSFSTLEIQRTEQGDSAMYLCASSLAPDRDPYEQYFGPGTRLTVT.

The chain couples TRBV18 to TRBJ2-5; D is unresolved. Trimming shortened V by 2 bases and J by 5 bases, and 15 bases separated the two germline ends. Germline V gene sequence: CDR1 KGHSH, CDR2 LQKENI. CDR3 size: 15 residues. The CDR3 DNA reads TGTGCCAGCTCACCAGAGACGTTGGGCGTGGAGACCCAGTACTTC. It specifies CASSPETLGVETQYF.